This T cell receptor beta chain was identified in a study of PD-1 blockade in classical Hodgkin lymphoma. Time point reported: newly diagnosed, previously untreated cHL patient sample. Measured with immunoSEQ multiplex PCR; TCRdb has only the in-frame clones, and not every one. The repertoire holds some 70,000 clones, with more than 85% as singletons. The V gene lost 0 bases and the J gene lost 3 bases, with 11 bases spanning the gap. The CDR3 totals 15 residues. Germline-derived CDR1 and CDR2 are LGHNA and YNFKEQ. This sequence was found in a human donor with classical Hodgkin lymphoma. The sequenced sample was peripheral blood mononuclear cells (PBMCs). This chain joins TRBV4-2 and TRBJ1-2; weak D call: TRBD1 (5 bases). DNA for the CDR3: TGTGCCAGCAGCCAAGAAGCAGGGAATGACTATGGCTACACCTTC. It codes for CASSQEAGNDYGYTF.